This TCR beta chain was captured by sequencing in a study of cytomegalovirus exposure and HLA in healthy donors. Findings and limits, study-wide: Clusters of TCRs from the first cohort tended to co-occur in the 120 or so validation repertoires (as a later analysis found).

The V gene's germline CDR1 is KGHSH and CDR2 LQKENI. J lost 2 bases, V lost 4 bases, and 9 bases had no gene match. CDR3 length: 16 amino acids. Generated by immunoSEQ multiplex PCR, the TCRdb table keeps only in-frame clones and is missing some. This table has about 240,000 clones, roughly 86% appearing once. This clone was recorded a few times. Its antigen is unidentified. This chain connects TRBV18 to TRBJ2-7; the match to TRBD1 covers 9 bases. Source material: PBMCs. The TCR comes from a woman aged 25 to 39 in good health and CMV-seropositive. The CDR3 spells CASSLNPGQGTYEQYF. CDR3 sequence (DNA): TGTGCCAGCTCACTCAATCCGGGACAGGGAACCTACGAGCAGTACTTC.